These 5 T cell receptor beta chains came from one sample sequenced in a study of identical twins. MiXCR, run by TCRdb on the 5' RACE reads, gives a single entry per CDR3 protein. The sample yields about 530,000 distinct CDR3 sequences, 20% to 25% seen once. The same data also contributed to another study, on yellow fever vaccine responses in identical twins.

Specimen: CD4+ T cells sorted from blood. All receptors derive from a woman aged 18-30 years in good health.

This clonotype came up once. V is TRBV7-2 and J is TRBJ2-3; D ambiguous. The CDR3 covers 15 residues. CDR1 and CDR2 (germline): SGHTA, FQGNSA. The germline V and J ends were trimmed by 0 bases and 0 bases, with 7 bases remaining between them. The DNA for the CDR3 is TGTGCCAGCAGCTTAGCCGGGCACAGCACAGATACGCAGTATTTT. It is translated as CASSLAGHSTDTQYF.

This clonotype has just a few counts. V is TRBV4-1 and J is TRBJ1-4; D unclear. Germline-derived CDR1 and CDR2 are MGHRA and YSYEKL. The CDR3 totals 16 residues. The V gene lost 1 base and the J gene lost 4 bases, with 13 bases spanning the gap. DNA of the CDR3: TGCGCCAGCAGCCAAGGGACTCTTGGGAGTAATGAAAAACTGTTTTTT. As protein: CASSQGTLGSNEKLFF.

This clonotype was detected a few times. The rearrangement links TRBV5-6 to TRBJ2-3; 8 nucleotides agree with TRBD2. The CDR3 is 16 residues long. V trimming: 4 bases; J trimming: 0 bases; junction bases outside the gene matches: 7. From germline, CDR1 is SGHDT and CDR2 YYEEEE. CDR3 nucleotide sequence: TGTGCCAGCAGCCTCTGGACTAGCCTTAGCACAGATACGCAGTATTTT. Amino acids: CASSLWTSLSTDTQYF. The entire variable domain, with the rest obtained from reference TRBV5-6 and TRBJ2-3, is as follows: DAGVTQSPTHLIKTRGQQVTLRCSPKSGHDTVSWYQQALGQGPQFIFQYYEEEERQRGNFPDRFSGHQFPNYSSELNVNALLLGDSALYLCASSLWTSLSTDTQYFGPGTRLTVL.

This clonotype was seen a few times. This chain uses TRBV29-1 with TRBJ1-1, with D possibly being TRBD1 (6 bases). V lost 5 bases, J lost 2 bases, and 12 bases lay in between. Germline CDR1 is SQVTM and CDR2 is ANQGSEA. This CDR3 is built from 13 residues. CDR3 nucleotide sequence: TGCAGCGTTCTACCGGGACACAACACTGAAGCTTTCTTT. Encoded protein: CSVLPGHNTEAFF.

This clonotype came up a few times. The rearrangement joins TRBV3-1 to TRBJ2-1, with 7 bases that match TRBD1. The length of the CDR3 is 15 residues. Trimming cost V 4 bases and J 6 bases; bases outside gene matches: 9. The germline gives CDR1 LGHDT, CDR2 YNNKEL (reference sequence). The CDR3 is CASSLRGQKANEQFF. The CDR3 coding sequence is TGTGCCAGCAGCCTTAGGGGACAGAAGGCCAATGAGCAGTTCTTC.